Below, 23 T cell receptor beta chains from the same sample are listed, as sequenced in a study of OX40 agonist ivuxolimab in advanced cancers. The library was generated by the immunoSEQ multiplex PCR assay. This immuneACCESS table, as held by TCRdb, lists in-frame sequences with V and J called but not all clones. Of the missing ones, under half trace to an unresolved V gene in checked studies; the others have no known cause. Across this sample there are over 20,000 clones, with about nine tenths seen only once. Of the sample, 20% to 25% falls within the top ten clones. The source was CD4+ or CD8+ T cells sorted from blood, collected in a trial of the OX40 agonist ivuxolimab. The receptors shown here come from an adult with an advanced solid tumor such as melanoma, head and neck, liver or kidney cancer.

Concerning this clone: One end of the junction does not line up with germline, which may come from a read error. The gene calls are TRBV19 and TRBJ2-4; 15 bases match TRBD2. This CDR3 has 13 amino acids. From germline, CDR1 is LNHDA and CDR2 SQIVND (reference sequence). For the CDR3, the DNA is TGTGCCAGTAGTCGGACTAGCGGGAGGGACCACTTCTTC. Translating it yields CASSRTSGRDHFF.

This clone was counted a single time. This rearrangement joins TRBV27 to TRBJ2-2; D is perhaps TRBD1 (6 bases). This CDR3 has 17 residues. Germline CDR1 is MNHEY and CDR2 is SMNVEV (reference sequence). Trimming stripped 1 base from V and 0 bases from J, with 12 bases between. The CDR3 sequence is CASSLWGHRANTGELFF. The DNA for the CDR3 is TGTGCCAGCAGTTTATGGGGGCATCGAGCGAACACCGGGGAGCTGTTTTTT.

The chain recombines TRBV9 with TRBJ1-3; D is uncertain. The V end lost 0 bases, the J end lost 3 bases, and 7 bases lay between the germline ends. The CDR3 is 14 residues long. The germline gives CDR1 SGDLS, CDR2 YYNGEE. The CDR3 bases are TGTGCCAGCAGCGTAGGGTCAGGTGGAAACACCATATATTTT. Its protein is CASSVGSGGNTIYF.

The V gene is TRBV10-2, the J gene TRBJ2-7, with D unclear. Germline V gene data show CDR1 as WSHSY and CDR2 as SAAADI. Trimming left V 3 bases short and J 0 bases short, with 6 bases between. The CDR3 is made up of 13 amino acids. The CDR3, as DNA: TGCGCCAGCAGTGATGACCCCTCCTACGAGCAGTACTTC. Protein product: CASSDDPSYEQYF.

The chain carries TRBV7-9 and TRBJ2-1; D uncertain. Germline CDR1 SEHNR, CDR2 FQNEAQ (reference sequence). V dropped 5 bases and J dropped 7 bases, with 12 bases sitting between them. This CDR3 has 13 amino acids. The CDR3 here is CASSPKVGNEQFF. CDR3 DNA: TGTGCCAGCAGCCCGAAGGTGGGGAATGAGCAGTTCTTC.

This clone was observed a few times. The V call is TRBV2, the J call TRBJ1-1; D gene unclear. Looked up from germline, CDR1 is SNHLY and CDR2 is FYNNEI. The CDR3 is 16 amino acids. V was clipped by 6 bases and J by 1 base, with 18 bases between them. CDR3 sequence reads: CASRADSNRGNTEAFF. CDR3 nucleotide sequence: TGTGCCAGCAGGGCCGACTCTAACCGAGGGAACACTGAAGCTTTCTTT. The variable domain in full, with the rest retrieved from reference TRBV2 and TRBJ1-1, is EPEVTQTPSHQVTQMGQEVILRCVPISNHLYFYWYRQILGQKVEFLVSFYNNEISEKSEIFDDQFSVERPDGSNFTLKIRSTKLEDSAMYFCASRADSNRGNTEAFFGQGTRLTVV.

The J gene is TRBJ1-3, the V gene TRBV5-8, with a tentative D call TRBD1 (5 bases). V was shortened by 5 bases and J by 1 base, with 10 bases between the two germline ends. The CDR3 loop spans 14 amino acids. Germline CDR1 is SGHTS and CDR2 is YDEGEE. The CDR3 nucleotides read TGTGCCAGCAGACCACAGGAATCTGGAAACACCATATATTTT. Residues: CASRPQESGNTIYF.

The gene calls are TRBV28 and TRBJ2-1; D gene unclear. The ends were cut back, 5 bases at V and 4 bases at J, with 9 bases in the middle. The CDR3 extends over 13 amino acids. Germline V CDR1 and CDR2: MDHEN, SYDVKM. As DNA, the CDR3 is TGTGCCAGCAGTCCCGGAATATACAATGAGCAGTTCTTC. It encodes CASSPGIYNEQFF.

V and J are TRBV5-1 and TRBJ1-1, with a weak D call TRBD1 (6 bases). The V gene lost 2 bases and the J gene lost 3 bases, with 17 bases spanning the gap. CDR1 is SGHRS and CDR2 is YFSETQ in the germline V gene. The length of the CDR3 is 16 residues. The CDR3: CASSFAPQGAYTEAFF. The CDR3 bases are TGCGCCAGCAGCTTCGCGCCACAGGGAGCGTACACTGAAGCTTTCTTT.

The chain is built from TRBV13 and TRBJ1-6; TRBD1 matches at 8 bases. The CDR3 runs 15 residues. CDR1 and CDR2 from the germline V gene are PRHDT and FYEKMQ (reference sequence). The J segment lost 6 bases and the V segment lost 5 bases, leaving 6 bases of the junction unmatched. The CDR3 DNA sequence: TGTGCCAGCAGCGGGCAGGGGGCGGTTAATTCACCCCTCCACTTT. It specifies CASSGQGAVNSPLHF.

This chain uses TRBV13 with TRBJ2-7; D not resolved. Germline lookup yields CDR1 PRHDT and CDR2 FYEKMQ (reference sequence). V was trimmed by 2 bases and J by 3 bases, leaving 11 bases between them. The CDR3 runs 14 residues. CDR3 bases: TGTGCCAGCAGCTTATACGGCACCTACTACGAGCAGTACTTC. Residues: CASSLYGTYYEQYF.

The CDR3 nucleotides are TGCGCCAGCAGCCAAGAGCCAACTAATGAAAAACTGTTTTTT. Translating gives CASSQEPTNEKLFF. The chain recombines TRBV4-1 with TRBJ1-4; no clear D. Trimming stripped 0 bases from V and 0 bases from J, with 2 bases between. This CDR3 contains 14 residues. Germline CDR1 MGHRA, CDR2 YSYEKL.

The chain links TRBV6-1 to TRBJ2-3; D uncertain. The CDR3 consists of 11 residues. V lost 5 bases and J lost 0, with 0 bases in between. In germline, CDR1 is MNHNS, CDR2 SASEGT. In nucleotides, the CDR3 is TGTGCCAGCAGTAGCACAGATACGCAGTATTTT. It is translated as CASSSTDTQYF.

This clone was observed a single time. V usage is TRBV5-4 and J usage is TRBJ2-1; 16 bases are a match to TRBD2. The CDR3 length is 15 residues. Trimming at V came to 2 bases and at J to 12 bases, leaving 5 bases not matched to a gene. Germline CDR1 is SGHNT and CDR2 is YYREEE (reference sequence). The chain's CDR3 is CASSFGTSGGGGQFF. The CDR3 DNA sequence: TGTGCCAGCAGCTTCGGGACTAGCGGGGGGGGAGGGCAGTTCTTC. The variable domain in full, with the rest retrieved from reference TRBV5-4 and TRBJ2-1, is ETGVTQSPTHLIKTRGQQVTLRCSSQSGHNTVSWYQQALGQGPQFIFQYYREEENGRGNFPPRFSGLQFPNYSSELNVNALELDDSALYLCASSFGTSGGGGQFFGPGTRLTVL.

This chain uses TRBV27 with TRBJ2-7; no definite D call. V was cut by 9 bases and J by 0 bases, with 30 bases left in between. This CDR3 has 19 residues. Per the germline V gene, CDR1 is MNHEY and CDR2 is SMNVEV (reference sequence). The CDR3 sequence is CARRSCMSIGSVSSYEQYF. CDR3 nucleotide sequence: TGTGCCAGAAGAAGTTGCATGTCTATCGGTTCGGTGAGCTCCTACGAGCAGTACTTC.

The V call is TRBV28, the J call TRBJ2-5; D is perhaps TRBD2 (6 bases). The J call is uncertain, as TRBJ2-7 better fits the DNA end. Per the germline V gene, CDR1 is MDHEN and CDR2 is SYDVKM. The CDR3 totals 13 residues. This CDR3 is CASTPGGFYEQYF. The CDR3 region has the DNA TGTGCCAGCACCCCCGGGGGTTTCTACGAGCAGTACTTC.

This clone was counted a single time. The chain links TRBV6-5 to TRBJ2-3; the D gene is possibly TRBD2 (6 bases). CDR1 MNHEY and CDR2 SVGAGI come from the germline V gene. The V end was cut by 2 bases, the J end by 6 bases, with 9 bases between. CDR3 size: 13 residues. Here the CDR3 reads CASSYGTLDTQYF. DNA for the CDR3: TGTGCCAGCAGTTACGGGACTCTGGATACGCAGTATTTT.

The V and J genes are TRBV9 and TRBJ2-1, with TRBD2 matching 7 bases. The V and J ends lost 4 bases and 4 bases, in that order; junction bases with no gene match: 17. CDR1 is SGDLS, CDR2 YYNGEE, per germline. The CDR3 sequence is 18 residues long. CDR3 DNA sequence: TGTGCCAGCAGCTCCGGGGATCTAGCGGAGGGGCCTTACAATGAGCAGTTCTTC. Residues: CASSSGDLAEGPYNEQFF.

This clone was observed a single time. For the CDR3, the DNA is TGCGCCAGCAGCCCGCCGGGACAGGGAGGTGACTATGGCTACACCTTC. The encoded protein is CASSPPGQGGDYGYTF. The chain joins TRBV5-1 to TRBJ1-2, with 9 bases that match TRBD1. The CDR3 is 16 amino acids. The germline V gene encodes CDR1 SGHRS and CDR2 YFSETQ. The V segment lost 4 bases and the J segment 3 bases; nucleotides outside the gene matches: 10.

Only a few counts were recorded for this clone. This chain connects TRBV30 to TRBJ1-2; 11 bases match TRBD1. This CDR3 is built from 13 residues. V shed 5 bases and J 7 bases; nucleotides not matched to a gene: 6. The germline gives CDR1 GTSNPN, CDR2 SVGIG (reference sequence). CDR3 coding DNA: TGTGCCTGGGGGGAAGGGACAGGGGGTGGCTACACCTTC. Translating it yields CAWGEGTGGGYTF. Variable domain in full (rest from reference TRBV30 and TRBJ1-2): SQTIHQWPATLVQPVGSPLSLECTVEGTSNPNLYWYRQAAGRGLQLLFYSVGIGQISSEVPQNLSASRPQDRQFILSSKKLLLSDSGFYLCAWGEGTGGGYTFGSGTRLTVV.

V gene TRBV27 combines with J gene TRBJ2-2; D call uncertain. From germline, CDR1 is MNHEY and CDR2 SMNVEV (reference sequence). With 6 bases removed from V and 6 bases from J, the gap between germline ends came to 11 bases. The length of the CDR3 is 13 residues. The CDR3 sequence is CASSLTLPGELFF. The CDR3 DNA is TGTGCCAGCAGCCTAACCCTTCCCGGGGAGCTGTTTTTT.

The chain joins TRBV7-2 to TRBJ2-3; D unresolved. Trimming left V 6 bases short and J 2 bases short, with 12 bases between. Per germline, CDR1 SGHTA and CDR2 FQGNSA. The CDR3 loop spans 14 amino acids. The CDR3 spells CASSLVWFTDTQYF. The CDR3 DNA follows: TGTGCCAGCAGTCTGGTCTGGTTCACAGATACGCAGTATTTT.

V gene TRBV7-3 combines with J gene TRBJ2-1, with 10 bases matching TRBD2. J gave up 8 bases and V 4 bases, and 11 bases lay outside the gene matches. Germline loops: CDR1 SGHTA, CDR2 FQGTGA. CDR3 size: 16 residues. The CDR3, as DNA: TGTGCCAGCAGCTCCGGCTGGGGGACTAGCGCCTATGAGCAGTTCTTC. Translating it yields CASSSGWGTSAYEQFF.